The next 8 T cell receptor beta chains were all read from a single sample in a study of cytomegalovirus exposure and HLA in healthy donors. The PCR was carried out with 60 Vbeta primers and 13 Jbeta primers. Generated by immunoSEQ multiplex PCR, the TCRdb table keeps only in-frame clones and is missing some. The repertoire holds about 110,000 clones, with 55% to 65% as singletons. Material for sequencing was PBMCs. Every receptor here comes from a young man in good health and CMV-seropositive.

This clone was counted once. This rearrangement joins TRBV18 to TRBJ2-7; the match to TRBD2 covers 15 bases. Germline CDR1 is KGHSH and CDR2 is LQKENI. V was pared by 3 bases and J by 4 bases, with 10 bases of the junction left unmatched. CDR3 length: 18 residues. CDR3 nucleotide sequence: TGTGCCAGCTCACCTAGGACTAGCGGGGGGGAACGATGGTACGAGCAGTACTTC. Its translation: CASSPRTSGGERWYEQYF. Looking up the rest from reference TRBV18 and TRBJ2-7 gives the full variable domain: NAGVMQNPRHLVRRRGQEARLRCSPMKGHSHVYWYRQLPEEGLKFMVYLQKENIIDESGMPKERFSAEFPKEGPSILRIQQVVRGDSAAYFCASSPRTSGGERWYEQYFGPGTRLTVT.

The V call is TRBV7-8, the J call TRBJ2-7, with D perhaps matching TRBD1 (5 bases). The CDR3 is 13 residues long. The germline CDR1 and CDR2 sequences are SGHVS and FQNEAQ. V lost 3 bases and J 2 bases, leaving 8 bases between the germline ends. DNA of the CDR3: TGTGCCAGCAGCTTTGGGGCCCCCTACGAGCAGTACTTC. Translation gives CASSFGAPYEQYF.

This clone has more than one count but fewer than ten. J is TRBJ2-1 and V is TRBV2; 14 bases agree with TRBD2. In germline, CDR1 is SNHLY, CDR2 FYNNEI. V lost 4 bases to trimming and J lost 9 bases; unmatched junction nucleotides: 8. The CDR3 is made up of 16 amino acids. The CDR3 loop is CASSVPGLAGVGEQFF. Written as DNA, the CDR3 is TGTGCCAGCAGTGTACCGGGACTAGCGGGGGTTGGTGAGCAGTTCTTC.

This clone occurred a few times. The rearrangement joins TRBV7-8 to TRBJ1-2; D remains ambiguous. The CDR3 consists of 17 residues. Germline lookup yields CDR1 SGHVS and CDR2 FQNEAQ. Trimming stripped 1 base from V and 8 bases from J, with 23 bases between. CDR3 in DNA: TGTGCCAGCAGCTTAGACGTAGTGGGAGATATGAATTGGGGCTACACCTTC. Translation: CASSLDVVGDMNWGYTF.

The V call is TRBV15, the J call TRBJ1-5; 8 positions match TRBD1. CDR3 length equals 14 residues. Germline CDR1 reads LNHNV; CDR2 reads YYDKDF (reference sequence). V was clipped by 3 bases and J by 2 bases; unmatched bases: 0. The CDR3 nucleotides read TGTGCCACCAGCAGGGACAGGGGCAATCAGCCCCAGCATTTT. Its protein product is CATSRDRGNQPQHF.

CDR3 loop: CASSLAGGRSDEQYF. Written as DNA, the CDR3 is TGTGCCAGCAGCTTGGCAGGGGGGCGGAGCGACGAGCAGTACTTC. The chain combines TRBV5-4 with TRBJ2-5; D might be TRBD1 (7 bases). The DNA end lines up better with TRBJ2-7; the J call may be wrong. Germline CDR1 and CDR2: SGHNT and YYREEE (reference sequence). The CDR3 contains 15 residues.

The table lists this clone with a few counts. The V call is TRBV6-5, the J call TRBJ1-1; the D is unclear. In germline, CDR1 is MNHEY, CDR2 SVGAGI. CDR3 length equals 14 residues. Trimming took off 4 bases at V and 3 bases at J, with 12 bases between the two ends. The CDR3 DNA reads as TGTGCCAGCAGTTTGATGGGAGGTGACACTGAAGCTTTCTTT. It is translated as CASSLMGGDTEAFF.

The CDR3 region has the DNA TGTGCCAGCAAAGGGAGCTCCTATAATTCACCCCTCCACTTT. Translation gives CASKGSSYNSPLHF. The rearrangement links TRBV25-1 to TRBJ1-6; no reliable D call. In germline, CDR1 is MGHDK, CDR2 SYGVNS. The CDR3 sequence is 14 residues long. V lost 7 bases and J lost 0, with 7 bases in between.